This entry features one T cell receptor (beta chain) sequence. No antigen is known for it. This sample was included in a study of Ad26.COV2.S vaccination and SARS-CoV-2 variants. Overall study context: Intramuscular Ad26.COV2.S at 5x10^10 or 1x10^11 viral particles. General study findings and limits: Recipients of vaccine and of placebo showed similar breadth of their non-spike TCR repertoires. Substantial response breadth was reportedly seen for spike-specific CD8+ and CD4+ T cells after vaccination. It is possible that the TCR breadth and depth analyses underestimated the total T cell responses.

Germline values: CDR1 MNHEY, CDR2 SVGAGI. V shed 5 bases and J shed 6 bases, with 17 bases lying between them. This CDR3 region has 14 residues. Noted treatment: about 20 received Ad26.COV2.S at low or high dose, single or two shots; about 5 received placebo; per-sample allocation not given. Vaccine and placebo recipients were sampled on day 63 after the first injection. Produced via immunoSEQ multiplex PCR; TCRdb's table is partial and in-frame only. The sample holds 300,000 to 400,000 clones; about 88% are singletons and the top ten take 6.4%. Here the sequenced sample was peripheral blood, taken in a trial of Ad26.COV2.S vaccine versus placebo. This receptor was identified in a person aged 18-60 years who received the Ad26.COV2.S COVID-19 vaccine or a placebo. J is TRBJ2-7 and V is TRBV6-5, with D unresolved. In DNA, the CDR3 is TGTGCCAGCAGTCCCCGGGTGAATTCTGGCGAGCAGTACTTC. Protein sequence: CASSPRVNSGEQYF.